The 22 T cell receptor beta chains presented below share a single source sample, sequenced in a study of post-analysis software for immune sequencing data. Included in the TCR beta cDNA libraries were unique molecular identifiers. TCRdb passed the PCR reads through MiXCR, listing each CDR3 protein once. Of hundreds of thousands of distinct CDR3 sequences in the sample, 30% were seen once. Study-level results: Included in a set of five TRBV segments more frequent in patients than controls were TRBV5-6, TRBV5-1 and TRBV20-1.

No antigen has been identified for these receptors. Sequencing was performed on blood. These receptors were taken from a girl aged 10 to 17 with multiple sclerosis.

The chain has TRBV7-8 and TRBJ1-3; the match to TRBD1 covers 9 bases. Trimming at V came to 2 bases and at J to 3 bases, leaving 5 bases not matched to a gene. The CDR3 is made up of 16 amino acids. CDR1 and CDR2 (germline): SGHVS, FQNEAQ. The CDR3 sequence is CASSLLGQGIGNTIYF. The CDR3 bases are TGTGCCAGCAGCTTATTGGGACAGGGTATTGGAAACACCATATATTTT. The whole variable domain, remainder taken from reference TRBV7-8 and TRBJ1-3, is GAGVSQSPRYKVAKRGQDVALRCDPISGHVSLFWYQQALGQGPEFLTYFQNEAQLDKSGLPSDRFFAERPEGSVSTLKIQRTQQEDSAVYLCASSLLGQGIGNTIYFGEGSWLTVV.

The chain joins TRBV19 to TRBJ1-1, with D uncertain. Germline V gene lookup returns CDR1 LNHDA and CDR2 SQIVND (reference sequence). This CDR3 is built from 16 residues. V was pared by 1 base and J by 0 bases, with 12 bases between. CDR3 nucleotide sequence: TGTGCCAGTAGTATAGGACCGACCCTTATGAACACTGAAGCTTTCTTT. Translating it yields CASSIGPTLMNTEAFF.

This clonotype came up a few times. The V gene is TRBV5-1, the J gene TRBJ1-5; possible D gene TRBD1, 5 bases. Germline V lookup: CDR1 SGHRS, CDR2 YFSETQ. V was shortened by 4 bases and J by 8 bases, with 16 bases between the two germline ends. This CDR3 is 14 amino acids long. The CDR3 DNA follows: TGCGCCAGCAGCAACGGGGCTGGCGGGGAGCCCCAGCATTTT. Its protein product is CASSNGAGGEPQHF.

The table lists this clonotype with a few counts. The CDR3 is CASSLREGPYNEQFF. The CDR3 DNA reads as TGTGCCAGCAGTTTAAGGGAGGGCCCCTACAATGAGCAGTTCTTC. V usage is TRBV28 and J usage is TRBJ2-1; 7 nucleotides align to TRBD2. Germline-derived CDR1 and CDR2 are MDHEN and SYDVKM. V shed 2 bases, J shed 2 bases, and the junction held 3 bases outside the gene matches. The CDR3 covers 15 residues.

The chain uses TRBV29-1 and TRBJ2-5; 9 positions agree with TRBD2. Germline V gives CDR1 SQVTM, CDR2 ANQGSEA. CDR3 length: 14 amino acids. Trimming took 3 bases from V and 5 from J; bases not matched to a gene: 7. The DNA of the CDR3 is TGCAGCGTTGAGGCTAGCGGGGAGTTGGAGACCCAGTACTTC. This codes for CSVEASGELETQYF.

This clonotype occurred many times. This chain connects TRBV12-3 or TRBV12-4 to TRBJ2-7, with 9 bases matching TRBD1. CDR3 length: 14 amino acids. The V gene end was trimmed by 6 bases and the J gene end by 7 bases; junction bases not matched to a gene: 10. The chain's CDR3 is CASRSTGTGLEQYF. Here the CDR3 DNA reads TGTGCCAGCAGGTCAACCGGGACAGGGCTTGAGCAGTACTTC.

This chain joins TRBV7-9 and TRBJ2-3; D might be TRBD1 or TRBD2, each matching 5 bases. Germline V gene sequence: CDR1 SEHNR, CDR2 FQNEAQ (reference sequence). CDR3 length: 19 residues. Trimming removed 5 bases from V and 0 bases from J, with 24 bases in between. The DNA of the CDR3 is TGTGCCAGCAGCGCCCAAAGGGGAGAGGCCCGCAGTAGCACAGATACGCAGTATTTT. It is translated as CASSAQRGEARSSTDTQYF.

V is TRBV2 and J is TRBJ2-1, with a possible D match to TRBD1 (6 bases). The end of the DNA is better explained by TRBJ2-7, so the J call may be wrong. This CDR3 region has 14 residues. Germline loops: CDR1 SNHLY, CDR2 FYNNEI. CDR3 nucleotide sequence: TGTGCCAGCAGTACTGGACAGCCTACCTACGAGCAGTACTTC. It specifies CASSTGQPTYEQYF.

The chain joins TRBV2 to TRBJ2-5; possible D gene TRBD1, 6 bases. Matching the DNA end better, TRBJ2-7 makes the J call doubtful. CDR3 length equals 10 residues. Germline V CDR1 and CDR2: SNHLY, FYNNEI. The CDR3: CAGRGDEQYF. DNA of the CDR3: TGTGCTGGCAGGGGCGACGAGCAGTACTTC.

Points on this clonotype: At one of its ends the junction is not consistent with the germline gene, which may arise from a read error. The gene calls are TRBV9 and TRBJ2-1, with a weak D call TRBD2 (7 bases). There are 16 residues in the CDR3. Per the germline V gene, CDR1 is SGDLS and CDR2 is YYNGEE. The CDR3 DNA is TGTGCCTGCAGCGTAGAAGGGGGGGTAGCTGCCAATGAGCAGTTCTTC. Translation: CACSVEGGVAANEQFF.

This chain joins TRBV7-2 and TRBJ2-5; D is ambiguous. The assigned J gene may be wrong: the sequence end matches TRBJ2-7 better. The germline CDR1 and CDR2 sequences are SGHTA and FQGNSA. The CDR3 runs 13 residues. The CDR3 DNA reads TGTGCCAGCAGCTTGACGGGTCCCCCCGAGCAGTACTTC. It yields the protein CASSLTGPPEQYF.

J is TRBJ2-7 and V is TRBV27, with 10 bases that match TRBD2. The CDR3 has 15 amino acids. J was trimmed by 9 bases and V by 7 bases; bases with no gene match: 15. Germline V lookup: CDR1 MNHEY, CDR2 SMNVEV (reference sequence). In nucleotides, the CDR3 is TGTGCCAGCACCGCAGCGGGAGGGCCGGAAAATGTGCAGTACTTC. Translated: CASTAAGGPENVQYF.

This clonotype showed up just a few times. The gene calls are TRBV3-1 and TRBJ2-1; possibly TRBD1 for D (5 bases). V lost 0 bases and J lost 6, with 12 bases in between. There are 15 residues in the CDR3. Germline assignment: CDR1 LGHDT and CDR2 YNNKEL (reference sequence). CDR3 coding DNA: TGTGCCAGCAGCCAAGATCTAGGTACAGGCAATGAGCAGTTCTTC. This encodes CASSQDLGTGNEQFF.

A few counts support this clonotype. The genes are TRBV7-2 and TRBJ2-3; D unresolved. Germline-derived CDR1 and CDR2 are SGHTA and FQGNSA. V shed 5 bases and J shed 0 bases, with 12 bases lying between them. The CDR3 consists of 15 residues. The CDR3 spells CASSPGGVSTDTQYF. Written as DNA, the CDR3 is TGTGCCAGCAGCCCAGGCGGCGTAAGCACAGATACGCAGTATTTT.

This clonotype was observed a few times. This rearrangement joins TRBV4-1 to TRBJ1-5; 8 bases fit TRBD1. Germline CDR1 MGHRA, CDR2 YSYEKL. This CDR3 has 15 amino acids. With V trimmed by 3 bases and J by 4 bases, 5 bases remained unmatched. CDR3 residues: CASSQSGQGNQPQHF. The CDR3 region has the DNA TGCGCCAGCAGCCAGTCAGGACAGGGAAATCAGCCCCAGCATTTT.

The chain uses TRBV12-3 or TRBV12-4 and TRBJ1-1, with D possibly TRBD1 on 5 matching bases. There are 14 residues in the CDR3. V was pared by 7 bases and J by 2 bases, with 14 bases between. The CDR3 DNA is TGTGCCAGCACCGAAACAGGAATCAACACTGAAGCTTTCTTT. Protein: CASTETGINTEAFF.

This clonotype was seen ten or more times. CDR3 in amino acids: CASRQTSGRAKNIQYF. CDR3 nucleotides: TGTGCCAGCAGACAAACTAGCGGGAGAGCCAAAAACATTCAGTACTTC. The chain uses TRBV6-5 and TRBJ2-4; 11 bases map to TRBD2. J lost 0 bases, V lost 6 bases, and 4 bases had no gene match. CDR1 and CDR2 from the germline V gene are MNHEY and SVGAGI. This CDR3 is built from 16 residues.

The chain combines TRBV20-1 with TRBJ2-1; 8 bases are shared with TRBD2. The length of the CDR3 is 14 residues. The ends lost 1 base at V and 6 bases at J; junction bases unmatched: 5. Germline CDR1 DFQATT, CDR2 SNEGSKA (reference sequence). CDR3 in amino acids: CSARGTSPGNEQFF. The CDR3 DNA sequence: TGCAGTGCTAGAGGGACTAGCCCGGGCAATGAGCAGTTCTTC.

The chain links TRBV20-1 to TRBJ2-3, with D perhaps TRBD2 (6 bases). CDR1 DFQATT and CDR2 SNEGSKA come from the germline V gene (reference sequence). The CDR3 is 16 residues long. V lost 5 bases and J lost 3, with 21 bases in between. CDR3 region: CSARSRDSIKTDTQYF. The CDR3 DNA is TGCAGTGCTCGATCGCGGGACTCTATAAAGACAGATACGCAGTATTTT.

This chain connects TRBV20-1 to TRBJ1-6; TRBD1 aligns across 8 bases. The germline V gene encodes CDR1 DFQATT and CDR2 SNEGSKA (reference sequence). The CDR3 consists of 15 residues. With 8 bases clipped from V and 10 bases from J, the junction kept 16 bases outside the gene matches. Here the CDR3 DNA reads TGCAGTACCACTCTGGGGACAGGATTTGGATCACCCCTCCACTTT. This sequence encodes CSTTLGTGFGSPLHF.

The genes are TRBV7-9 and TRBJ2-5; D is unclear. V was clipped by 0 bases and J by 5 bases, with 13 bases between them. CDR1 and CDR2 (germline): SEHNR, FQNEAQ (reference sequence). The CDR3 extends over 15 amino acids. This CDR3 is CASSLAASLSETQYF. For the CDR3, the DNA is TGTGCCAGCAGCTTAGCGGCCAGTTTAAGCGAGACCCAGTACTTC.

This clonotype came up a few times. The chain carries TRBV27 and TRBJ2-5; 13 nucleotides agree with TRBD2. Trimming at V came to 4 bases and at J to 2 bases, leaving 4 bases not matched to a gene. Looked up from germline, CDR1 is MNHEY and CDR2 is SMNVEV (reference sequence). This CDR3 is 16 amino acids long. The DNA for the CDR3 is TGTGCCAGCAGTTCCCCGACTAGCGGGAGGCAAGAGACCCAGTACTTC. It is translated as CASSSPTSGRQETQYF.